These 18 T cell receptor beta chains share one sample of origin, sequenced in a study of preoperative IRX-2 immunotherapy in early breast cancer. Treatment described: preoperative locoregional IRX-2 cytokine immunotherapy. Assay: immunoSEQ multiplex PCR; the TCRdb copy retains only in-frame clones and omits some. This table holds about 89,000 clones, 86% found once. Sequencing was performed on tumor tissue, taken after IRX-2 immunotherapy. The receptors were gathered from a human donor with breast cancer.

This clone was found once. The V and J genes are TRBV6-8 and TRBJ2-2, with TRBD2 identical over 11 bases. The ends lost 10 bases at V and 0 bases at J; junction bases unmatched: 7. Germline V gene lookup returns CDR1 MNHGY and CDR2 SAAAGT. The CDR3 totals 16 residues. DNA of the CDR3: TGTGCCATGGGGACTAGCGGTAGCCCGAACACCGGGGAGCTGTTTTTT. It is translated as CAMGTSGSPNTGELFF.

This rearrangement joins TRBV5-1 to TRBJ1-1; no definite D call. Trimming left V 1 base short and J 1 base short, with 8 bases between. The CDR3 consists of 14 residues. Germline V gene sequence: CDR1 SGHRS, CDR2 YFSETQ. Here the CDR3 DNA reads TGCGCCAGCAGCTTGTTAACCGCGAACACTGAAGCTTTCTTT. This gives the protein CASSLLTANTEAFF.

The chain uses TRBV12-5 and TRBJ2-7; D is possibly TRBD2 (6 bases). Germline V gene sequence: CDR1 LGHNT, CDR2 FRNRAP. This CDR3 contains 14 residues. The CDR3 DNA is TGTGCCAGCACCGCTTACGGGAGCATGTACGAGCAGTACTTC. Protein: CASTAYGSMYEQYF.

Here the CDR3 reads CSVEFLGQGSIGANVLTF. The CDR3 nucleotides are TGCAGCGTTGAATTCCTCGGACAAGGCTCAATCGGGGCCAACGTCCTGACTTTC. This chain uses TRBV29-1 with TRBJ2-6; D might be TRBD1 (5 bases). Germline V CDR1 and CDR2: SQVTM, ANQGSEA. The CDR3 loop spans 18 amino acids. Trimming shortened V by 2 bases and J by 4 bases, and 21 bases separated the two germline ends.

This chain connects TRBV5-1 to TRBJ2-7, with 8 positions matching TRBD1. V was pared by 5 bases and J by 5 bases, with 9 bases of the junction left unmatched. The CDR3 has 14 amino acids. Germline V gene sequence: CDR1 SGHRS, CDR2 YFSETQ. CDR3 protein: CASRSMDRAHEQYF. The CDR3 nucleotides are TGCGCCAGCAGGAGTATGGACAGGGCTCACGAGCAGTACTTC.

The J gene is TRBJ2-1, the V gene TRBV18; 7 bases are a match to TRBD1. The trim removed 3 bases at V and 3 bases at J, leaving 2 bases unmatched. Germline assignment: CDR1 KGHSH and CDR2 LQKENI. The length of the CDR3 is 14 residues. The CDR3 DNA is TGTGCCAGCTCACCCAGACAGGGCTACAATGAGCAGTTCTTC. Protein: CASSPRQGYNEQFF.

This sequence joins TRBV14 and TRBJ1-1; tentative D call: TRBD1 (5 bases). There are 13 residues in the CDR3. CDR1 and CDR2 (germline): SGHDN, FVKESK. Trimming stripped 6 bases from V and 6 bases from J, with 14 bases between. The CDR3 DNA is TGTGCCAGCAGTCGGGGGTCCCCGGCTGAAGCTTTCTTT. Translated: CASSRGSPAEAFF.

This chain uses TRBV19 with TRBJ2-3; 8 positions agree with TRBD1. J gave up 1 base and V 3 bases, and 3 bases lay outside the gene matches. Per germline, CDR1 LNHDA and CDR2 SQIVND (reference sequence). The length of the CDR3 is 15 residues. The chain's CDR3 is CASSMDRAGTDTQYF. The CDR3 region has the DNA TGTGCCAGTAGTATGGACAGGGCGGGCACAGATACGCAGTATTTT. Full variable domain (outside the CDR3, taken from reference TRBV19 and TRBJ2-3): DGGITQSPKYLFRKEGQNVTLSCEQNLNHDAMYWYRQDPGQGLRLIYYSQIVNDFQKGDIAEGYSVSREKKESFPLTVTSAQKNPTAFYLCASSMDRAGTDTQYFGPGTRLTVL.

This sequence joins TRBV10-1 and TRBJ1-1; tentative D call: TRBD1 (5 bases). Per germline, CDR1 WNHNN and CDR2 SYGVQD (reference sequence). V lost 7 bases to trimming and J lost 1 base, with 10 bases between them. The CDR3 extends over 13 amino acids. The CDR3 sequence is CASTKGKNTEAFF. The CDR3 DNA sequence: TGCGCCAGCACGAAGGGGAAGAACACTGAAGCTTTCTTT.

The table lists this clone with a count of one. The V and J genes are TRBV28 and TRBJ2-2, with D tentatively TRBD1 (5 bases). Trimming stripped 3 bases from V and 3 bases from J, with 8 bases between. The CDR3 contains 14 residues. CDR1 and CDR2 (germline): MDHEN, SYDVKM. As DNA, the CDR3 is TGTGCCAGCAGTTTGGGGCAGTACACCGGGGAGCTGTTTTTT. Amino acid sequence: CASSLGQYTGELFF.

The chain employs TRBV28 and TRBJ1-4, with 8 bases identical to TRBD1. CDR1 and CDR2 (germline): MDHEN, SYDVKM. The CDR3 length is 14 residues. J gave up 8 bases and V 2 bases, and 4 bases lay outside the gene matches. CDR3 amino acids: CASSLHTGGEKLFF. The CDR3 nucleotides read TGTGCCAGCAGTTTACATACAGGGGGGGAAAAACTGTTTTTT.

J is TRBJ2-1 and V is TRBV29-1; D perhaps matches TRBD1 (5 bases). Germline V gene sequence: CDR1 SQVTM, CDR2 ANQGSEA. The CDR3 sequence is 14 residues long. V was clipped by 5 bases and J by 8 bases, with 19 bases between them. Here the CDR3 reads CSVKIDASRDEQFF. As DNA, the CDR3 is TGCAGCGTTAAGATTGATGCTTCCAGGGATGAGCAGTTCTTC.

This clone has just a few counts. The CDR3 DNA reads TGTGCCACCAGCAGAGGAGGGACAGGGAATGGCTACACCTTC. This sequence encodes CATSRGGTGNGYTF. The V call is TRBV15, the J call TRBJ1-2; 9 bases agree with TRBD1. The CDR3 contains 14 residues. The trim removed 1 base at V and 6 bases at J, leaving 3 bases unmatched. Germline CDR1 reads LNHNV; CDR2 reads YYDKDF (reference sequence).

The chain carries TRBV5-1 and TRBJ2-5; 7 nucleotides agree with TRBD2. Trimming took 4 bases from V and 5 from J; bases not matched to a gene: 11. The CDR3 spans 15 residues. Germline V gene sequence: CDR1 SGHRS, CDR2 YFSETQ. As DNA, the CDR3 is TGCGCCAGCAGCCTAGCCATCGGGGGGTCGGAGACCCAGTACTTC. Protein product: CASSLAIGGSETQYF. Based on the CDR3 plus reference TRBV5-1 and TRBJ2-5, the full variable domain is KAGVTQTPRYLIKTRGQQVTLSCSPISGHRSVSWYQQTPGQGLQFLFEYFSETQRNKGNFPGRFSGRQFSNSRSEMNVSTLELGDSALYLCASSLAIGGSETQYFGPGTRLLVL.

In its sample, this clone was seen once. The rearrangement joins TRBV5-1 to TRBJ1-1, with D possibly TRBD1 on 5 matching bases. The CDR3 contains 15 residues. Trimming removed 1 base from V and 3 bases from J, with 13 bases in between. CDR1 is SGHRS and CDR2 is YFSETQ in the germline V gene. This CDR3 reads CASSLTWGLDTEAFF. DNA for the CDR3: TGCGCCAGCAGCTTGACTTGGGGCCTAGACACTGAAGCTTTCTTT.

This clone was seen once. The chain joins TRBV5-1 to TRBJ2-1, with 7 bases that match TRBD1. The V gene's germline CDR1 is SGHRS and CDR2 YFSETQ. J was trimmed by 5 bases and V by 1 base; bases with no gene match: 12. This CDR3 has 17 residues. The chain's CDR3 is CASSLRSKGTEDNEQFF. The DNA of the CDR3 is TGCGCCAGCAGCTTGAGGTCCAAAGGGACAGAGGACAATGAGCAGTTCTTC.

This clone is medium-sized in the sample. V usage is TRBV11-3 and J usage is TRBJ2-5, with 7 bases lining up with TRBD2. Germline V CDR1 and CDR2: SGHNT, YENEEA. This CDR3 spans 16 amino acids. The J segment lost 5 bases and the V segment lost 3 bases, leaving 12 bases of the junction unmatched. DNA of the CDR3: TGTGCCAGCAGCTTGGGTTATGGGACTACGGGCGAGACCCAGTACTTC. Its protein product is CASSLGYGTTGETQYF.

The chain joins TRBV28 to TRBJ1-2; no clear D gene. Trimming removed 3 bases at V and 4 bases at J, with 6 bases between. The CDR3 is 12 residues long. Germline CDR1 is MDHEN and CDR2 is SYDVKM. DNA for the CDR3: TGTGCCAGCAGTTTGACAAGCTATGGCTACACCTTC. This sequence encodes CASSLTSYGYTF.